The 21 T cell receptor beta chains in this list originate from one sample, sequenced in a study of beta chain features in type 1 diabetes. Of the isolated RNA, all was reverse transcribed, and so the sequenced material was expressed TCRB transcripts. Here immunoSEQ multiplex PCR was the method, and the copy in TCRdb shows in-frame clones only, minus some. The table has more than 300,000 clones, 6.5% to 10% seen once; the top ten hold less than 0.45%. Source material: central memory CD4+ T cells from blood. The source of these receptors is a woman under 30 in good health.

This clone was seen only a few times. J is TRBJ2-3 and V is TRBV7-3; D not certain. This CDR3 is 13 amino acids long. Looked up from germline, CDR1 is SGHTA and CDR2 is FQGTGA. V shed 4 bases and J shed 6 bases, with 11 bases lying between them. CDR3 in amino acids: CASSSHYSDTQYF. CDR3 DNA: TGTGCCAGCAGCTCCCATTATTCTGATACGCAGTATTTT.

This clone appeared a few times. This sequence joins TRBV7-9 and TRBJ2-1, with 8 nucleotides matching TRBD2. Per the germline V gene, CDR1 is SEHNR and CDR2 is FQNEAQ (reference sequence). This CDR3 comprises 15 residues. With V trimmed by 1 base and J by 6 bases, 5 bases remained unmatched. The CDR3 nucleotides read TGTGCCAGCAGCTTAGGCGGGAGGATTGTCAATGAGCAGTTCTTC. Translation: CASSLGGRIVNEQFF. The variable domain in full, with the rest retrieved from reference TRBV7-9 and TRBJ2-1, is DTGVSQNPRHKITKRGQNVTFRCDPISEHNRLYWYRQTLGQGPEFLTYFQNEAQLEKSRLLSDRFSAERPKGSFSTLEIQRTEQGDSAMYLCASSLGGRIVNEQFFGPGTRLTVL.

CDR3 in DNA: TGTGCCACCAGCAGAGATTGGGCTCTTAATGAGCAGTTCTTC. Translation: CATSRDWALNEQFF. The chain carries TRBV15 and TRBJ2-1; D not certain. V lost 0 bases and J 7 bases, leaving 10 bases between the germline ends. The CDR3 loop spans 14 amino acids. Per the germline V gene, CDR1 is LNHNV and CDR2 is YYDKDF (reference sequence). Supplemented by reference TRBV15 and TRBJ2-1, the full variable domain reads DAMVIQNPRYQVTQFGKPVTLSCSQTLNHNVMYWYQQKSSQAPKLLFHYYDKDFNNEADTPDNFQSRRPNTSFCFLDIRSPGLGDTAMYLCATSRDWALNEQFFGPGTRLTVL.

This chain links TRBV5-1 with TRBJ2-6; 9 bases align to TRBD1. Germline values: CDR1 SGHRS, CDR2 YFSETQ. V dropped 6 bases and J dropped 2; count of bases not matched to a gene: 9. The CDR3 has 17 amino acids. CDR3 DNA: TGCGCCAGCACCACCGGGACAGGGCCCACTGGGGCCAACGTCCTGACTTTC. As protein: CASTTGTGPTGANVLTF.

This sequence joins TRBV28 and TRBJ2-1; 7 bases fit TRBD2. Germline V gives CDR1 MDHEN, CDR2 SYDVKM. The trim removed 8 bases at V and 9 bases at J, leaving 10 bases unmatched. The length of the CDR3 is 13 residues. The CDR3 region is CASLILATGEQFF. The CDR3, as DNA: TGTGCCAGCCTCATACTAGCGACGGGTGAGCAGTTCTTC.

The table lists this clone with a few counts. V usage is TRBV27 and J usage is TRBJ2-7; D unclear. Germline loops: CDR1 MNHEY, CDR2 SMNVEV (reference sequence). Trimming left V 3 bases short and J 3 bases short, with 12 bases between. This CDR3 spans 14 amino acids. CDR3 loop: CASSFTIRDYEQYF. The CDR3 DNA sequence: TGTGCCAGCAGTTTTACCATACGCGACTACGAGCAGTACTTC.

V usage is TRBV7-9 and J usage is TRBJ2-3, with D perhaps TRBD1 (5 bases). CDR1 and CDR2 (germline): SEHNR, FQNEAQ (reference sequence). V was shortened by 3 bases and J by 0 bases, with 7 bases between the two germline ends. The length of the CDR3 is 14 residues. As DNA, the CDR3 is TGTGCCAGCAGCTTTGACAGTAGCACAGATACGCAGTATTTT. The encoded protein is CASSFDSSTDTQYF.

This clone was counted only a few times. The chain carries TRBV5-1 and TRBJ2-7; 9 nucleotides agree with TRBD1. The CDR3 is 14 residues long. With V trimmed by 4 bases and J by 3 bases, 5 bases remained unmatched. Germline assignment: CDR1 SGHRS and CDR2 YFSETQ. The CDR3 DNA follows: TGCGCCAGCAGCCCCGGGACAGGGAACTACGAGCAGTACTTC. Protein product: CASSPGTGNYEQYF.

Worth noting for this clone: Other DNA sequences in this sample translate to the same CDR3. V gene TRBV28 combines with J gene TRBJ2-7, with 9 bases fitting TRBD1. V shed 4 bases, J shed 2 bases, and the junction held 3 bases outside the gene matches. The CDR3 consists of 14 residues. Germline CDR1 is MDHEN and CDR2 is SYDVKM. The CDR3 DNA sequence: TGTGCCAGCAGTTCCACAGGGGGCGCCTACGAGCAGTACTTC. Protein sequence: CASSSTGGAYEQYF.

V and J are TRBV6-5 and TRBJ2-3; 7 nucleotides align to TRBD1. The germline V gene has CDR1 MNHEY and CDR2 SVGAGI. V was clipped by 9 bases and J by 6 bases; unmatched bases: 15. The CDR3 totals 15 residues. The DNA for the CDR3 is TGTGCCAGTTCCCAGACAGGGTTCCTTTCGGATACGCAGTATTTT. This sequence encodes CASSQTGFLSDTQYF.

This sequence joins TRBV4-1 and TRBJ2-3; TRBD2 matches 9 bases. Germline CDR1 is MGHRA and CDR2 is YSYEKL. There are 16 residues in the CDR3. The V and J ends lost 1 base and 4 bases, in that order; junction bases with no gene match: 6. CDR3 sequence: CASSQAAGGPADTQYF. The CDR3 nucleotides are TGCGCCAGCAGCCAAGCGGCGGGAGGGCCAGCAGATACGCAGTATTTT.

This clone was seen more than once but under ten times. The gene calls are TRBV5-1 and TRBJ2-5, with 9 nucleotides matching TRBD1. Germline V gene lookup returns CDR1 SGHRS and CDR2 YFSETQ. Losses at the gene ends were 0 bases for V and 5 bases for J; bases not matched to a gene: 5. This CDR3 has 15 amino acids. CDR3 nucleotide sequence: TGCGCCAGCAGCTTGGGGCCCGGGACAGGGGAGACCCAGTACTTC. Its translation is CASSLGPGTGETQYF.

The rearrangement links TRBV4-1 to TRBJ1-4; D remains ambiguous. Germline CDR1 reads MGHRA; CDR2 reads YSYEKL. The CDR3 is made up of 14 amino acids. V was cut by 4 bases and J by 4 bases, with 10 bases left in between. The CDR3 DNA reads as TGCGCCAGCAGCCTGATTCACGGTAATGAAAAACTGTTTTTT. It codes for CASSLIHGNEKLFF.

This clone showed up just a few times. V usage is TRBV4-2 and J usage is TRBJ2-1; 10 positions agree with TRBD2. The ends lost 0 bases at V and 5 bases at J; junction bases unmatched: 13. The CDR3 runs to 19 residues. Per the germline V gene, CDR1 is LGHNA and CDR2 is YNFKEQ. CDR3 amino acids: CASSQESPLLAGINNEQFF. The DNA for the CDR3 is TGTGCCAGCAGCCAAGAATCGCCGTTACTAGCGGGAATAAACAATGAGCAGTTCTTC.

This clone was seen ten or more times. The chain combines TRBV4-3 with TRBJ2-6; no clear D gene. The CDR3 is 18 amino acids. The germline V gene encodes CDR1 LGHNA and CDR2 YSLEER. Trimming took off 3 bases at V and 4 bases at J, with 19 bases between the two ends. This CDR3 is CASSQEPHGSAGANVLTF. The CDR3 DNA reads as TGCGCCAGCAGCCAGGAACCACACGGGTCAGCAGGGGCCAACGTCCTGACTTTC.

This clone turned up a few times. The chain carries TRBV18 and TRBJ2-5, with D maybe TRBD2 (7 bases). The CDR3 is 15 residues long. V lost 6 bases and J 0 bases, leaving 14 bases between the germline ends. Germline CDR1 is KGHSH and CDR2 is LQKENI. DNA for the CDR3: TGTGCCAGCTCCCGATCGGGGGGCTACCAAGAGACCCAGTACTTC. The encoded protein is CASSRSGGYQETQYF.

This clone was observed a handful of times. The chain uses TRBV7-2 and TRBJ1-2; D gene unclear. This CDR3 has 15 amino acids. The V and J ends lost 0 bases and 1 base respectively, with 9 bases between them. Germline values: CDR1 SGHTA, CDR2 FQGNSA. The CDR3 region is CASSLAEPRNYGYTF. Here the CDR3 DNA reads TGTGCCAGCAGCTTAGCGGAACCGCGTAACTATGGCTACACCTTC.

This chain connects TRBV9 to TRBJ2-5, with a possible D match to TRBD1 (6 bases). Germline V lookup: CDR1 SGDLS, CDR2 YYNGEE. This CDR3 contains 14 residues. Trimming pared 2 bases from V and 2 bases from J, leaving 10 bases between. The CDR3 region has the DNA TGTGCCAGCAGCGTGTCCGGGACACAAGAGACCCAGTACTTC. This sequence encodes CASSVSGTQETQYF.

The chain links TRBV19 to TRBJ2-6; TRBD1 is a possible D gene (6 bases). CDR1 LNHDA and CDR2 SQIVND come from the germline V gene (reference sequence). The CDR3 is 16 amino acids. V shed 5 bases and J shed 0 bases, with 11 bases lying between them. CDR3 DNA sequence: TGTGCCAGTAGTCCCAGGGGCCGCTCTGGGGCCAACGTCCTGACTTTC. Translation: CASSPRGRSGANVLTF.

The chain recombines TRBV15 with TRBJ2-5; weak D call: TRBD2 (6 bases). The V and J ends lost 1 base and 5 bases respectively, with 14 bases between them. The CDR3 is 15 amino acids. Germline V gives CDR1 LNHNV, CDR2 YYDKDF (reference sequence). DNA of the CDR3: TGTGCCACCAGCAGAGCATTAGCGGTCGCGGAGACCCAGTACTTC. This translates into CATSRALAVAETQYF.

This clone was picked up a small number of times. The chain couples TRBV25-1 to TRBJ2-1; D uncertain. CDR1 and CDR2 from the germline V gene are MGHDK and SYGVNS. The CDR3 covers 12 residues. Trimming pared 3 bases from V and 2 bases from J, leaving 2 bases between. DNA of the CDR3: TGTGCCAGCAGTGATCCCTACAATGAGCAGTTCTTC. This codes for CASSDPYNEQFF.